The text below deals with one TCR beta chain. The sample is drawn from a study of blood T cell repertoires in COVID-19. On the study more broadly: PBMCs, B-cell-depleted T cells, or T cells provided the cDNA or gDNA that made up the material.

Some clones are missing from TCRdb's copy, which holds only in-frame ones; the method was immunoSEQ multiplex PCR. The sample carries some 35,000 clones, 80% to 90% recorded once. Per the germline V gene, CDR1 is LNHDA and CDR2 is SQIVND (reference sequence). The CDR3 spans 15 residues. Trimming took off 6 bases at V and 0 bases at J, with 12 bases between the two ends. The receptor was derived from a human donor in a cohort sampled during active COVID-19. J is TRBJ1-5 and V is TRBV19; TRBD1 might be the D (6 bases). Sequenced sample: peripheral blood. CDR3 residues: CASSYGQNSNQPQHF. CDR3 nucleotide sequence: TGTGCCAGTAGCTACGGACAGAATAGCAATCAGCCCCAGCATTTT.